The 21 T cell receptor beta chains listed next were all sequenced from one sample in a study of T cell changes during pregnancy in multiple sclerosis. Produced via immunoSEQ multiplex PCR; TCRdb's table is partial and in-frame only. Among approximately 63,000 clones listed, over 90% were seen once. The sequences come from CD8+ T cells from peripheral blood mononuclear cells, collected in the third trimester of pregnancy. These TCRs come from a female donor with multiple sclerosis, enrolled in a pregnancy study.

The chain uses TRBV6-5 and TRBJ1-5; TRBD1 matches 8 bases. The CDR3 spans 14 residues. Germline CDR1 reads MNHEY; CDR2 reads SVGAGI. V was pared by 3 bases and J by 7 bases, with 5 bases of the junction left unmatched. The CDR3 loop is CASSYDRGNQPQHF. CDR3 sequence (DNA): TGTGCCAGCAGTTATGACAGGGGTAACCAGCCCCAGCATTTT.

The rearrangement joins TRBV4-1 to TRBJ2-3; 11 nucleotides agree with TRBD2. J gave up 0 bases and V 0 bases, and 11 bases lay outside the gene matches. This CDR3 contains 20 residues. Germline assignment: CDR1 MGHRA and CDR2 YSYEKL. The CDR3 spells CASSQDVLGSGRVSTDTQYF. The CDR3 DNA reads as TGCGCCAGCAGCCAAGATGTGTTAGGTAGCGGGAGGGTTAGCACAGATACGCAGTATTTT.

This chain's CDR3 is CASSLAEGQGRDGYTF. DNA for the CDR3: TGTGCCAGCAGCTTAGCAGAAGGACAGGGCCGCGACGGCTACACCTTC. This rearrangement joins TRBV7-2 to TRBJ1-2, with TRBD1 identical over 8 bases. CDR3 length equals 16 residues. Germline V CDR1 and CDR2: SGHTA, FQGNSA. Losses at the gene ends were 0 bases for V and 8 bases for J; bases not matched to a gene: 11.

The chain combines TRBV4-2 with TRBJ2-1; 13 bases map to TRBD2. This CDR3 is built from 15 residues. The V gene end was trimmed by 2 bases and the J gene end by 6 bases; junction bases not matched to a gene: 1. Germline V gene data show CDR1 as LGHNA and CDR2 as YNFKEQ. The CDR3 DNA is TGTGCCAGCAGCCAAACTAGCGGGAGGGCCAATGAGCAGTTCTTC. Its translation: CASSQTSGRANEQFF.

This sequence joins TRBV6-1 and TRBJ2-7, with 8 bases aligning to TRBD1. This CDR3 contains 17 residues. Germline V gene data show CDR1 as MNHNS and CDR2 as SASEGT. With V trimmed by 0 bases and J by 4 bases, 11 bases remained unmatched. This chain's CDR3 is CASSEAYPGQGLYEQYF. The DNA of the CDR3 is TGTGCCAGCAGTGAAGCCTACCCCGGACAGGGTTTGTACGAGCAGTACTTC.

V is TRBV5-1 and J is TRBJ1-1; TRBD1 matches 7 bases. The V gene's germline CDR1 is SGHRS and CDR2 YFSETQ. The V and J ends lost 6 bases and 3 bases, in that order; junction bases with no gene match: 8. This CDR3 has 14 amino acids. Here the CDR3 DNA reads TGCGCCAGCACCCGAACAGGGGCAGACACTGAAGCTTTCTTT. Translation gives CASTRTGADTEAFF.

The chain uses TRBV11-2 and TRBJ1-2; D perhaps matches TRBD1 (6 bases). There are 14 residues in the CDR3. V lost 5 bases and J lost 7, with 17 bases in between. Germline V CDR1 and CDR2: SGHAT, FQNNGV. The DNA for the CDR3 is TGTGCCAGCAGCCTGGATTGGGGGCGCGGTGGCTACACCTTC. Residues: CASSLDWGRGGYTF.

This chain connects TRBV6-1 to TRBJ2-3; 7 bases are shared with TRBD1. CDR3 length equals 11 residues. Germline-derived CDR1 and CDR2 are MNHNS and SASEGT. The J segment lost 8 bases and the V segment lost 5 bases, leaving 1 base of the junction unmatched. The DNA for the CDR3 is TGTGCCAGCAGTCACAGGGGTACGCAGTATTTT. Its translation: CASSHRGTQYF.

The chain carries TRBV10-3 and TRBJ2-2; no firm D call. Germline CDR1 and CDR2: ENHRY and SYGVKD. The CDR3 covers 16 residues. The V and J ends lost 3 bases and 6 bases respectively, with 17 bases between them. The CDR3 loop reads CAISDLPATNPGELFF. The CDR3 nucleotides read TGTGCCATCAGTGATCTGCCGGCCACTAATCCCGGGGAGCTGTTTTTT.

A single count supports this clone. The V and J genes are TRBV30 and TRBJ2-5; tentative D call: TRBD2 (6 bases). The V and J ends lost 2 bases and 13 bases respectively, with 20 bases between them. Germline V gene data show CDR1 as GTSNPN and CDR2 as SVGIG (reference sequence). The CDR3 length is 13 residues. The CDR3 loop reads CAWSPLARDSRYF. Here the CDR3 DNA reads TGTGCCTGGAGTCCTCTTGCACGGGACTCCCGGTACTTC.

The CDR3 region is CASSEGTGYNEQYF. In DNA form, the CDR3 reads TGTGCCAGCAGTGAAGGGACAGGGTACAACGAGCAGTACTTC. The chain uses TRBV2 and TRBJ2-7; TRBD1 matches 8 bases. J was trimmed by 5 bases and V by 1 base; bases with no gene match: 4. This CDR3 has 14 residues. CDR1 SNHLY and CDR2 FYNNEI come from the germline V gene.

V is TRBV27 and J is TRBJ2-7; perhaps TRBD2 as D (5 bases). There are 13 residues in the CDR3. Germline CDR1 and CDR2: MNHEY and SMNVEV (reference sequence). V was clipped by 4 bases and J by 1 base, with 8 bases between them. CDR3 nucleotide sequence: TGTGCCAGCAGTTGGACTCATTCCTACGAGCAGTACTTC. Its translation: CASSWTHSYEQYF.

V and J are TRBV2 and TRBJ2-3; 13 bases match TRBD2. Trimming took 6 bases from V and 8 from J; bases not matched to a gene: 5. Germline CDR1 is SNHLY and CDR2 is FYNNEI. CDR3 length equals 14 residues. CDR3 sequence reads: CASSAGTSGTTQYF. The DNA for the CDR3 is TGTGCCAGCAGCGCCGGGACTAGCGGGACTACGCAGTATTTT.

The chain recombines TRBV29-1 with TRBJ2-7, with D possibly TRBD2 on 7 matching bases. In germline, CDR1 is SQVTM, CDR2 ANQGSEA. The CDR3 is made up of 13 amino acids. Trimming pared 4 bases from V and 2 bases from J, leaving 12 bases between. The CDR3 protein is CSVVAGATYEQYF. DNA for the CDR3: TGCAGCGTTGTTGCGGGGGCTACCTACGAGCAGTACTTC.

V is TRBV6-6 and J is TRBJ2-7; 10 nucleotides match TRBD2. The CDR3 sequence is 15 residues long. From germline, CDR1 is MNHNY and CDR2 SVGAGI (reference sequence). Germline trimming cut 7 bases from V and 5 bases from J; bases unmatched to any gene: 11. The CDR3, as DNA: TGTGCCAGCACTGGACTGGGACTAGCGTCCGACGAGCAGTACTTC. It translates to CASTGLGLASDEQYF.

This rearrangement joins TRBV5-1 to TRBJ1-2, with 11 bases lining up with TRBD1. This CDR3 is built from 16 residues. The V gene's germline CDR1 is SGHRS and CDR2 YFSETQ. V lost 9 bases and J lost 3; bases outside the gene matches: 13. The CDR3 spells CATIYFRDRGYYGYTF. CDR3 nucleotide sequence: TGCGCCACCATCTACTTCCGGGACAGGGGGTACTATGGCTACACCTTC.

V usage is TRBV18 and J usage is TRBJ2-7; no definite D call. The germline V gene has CDR1 KGHSH and CDR2 LQKENI. The V end lost 2 bases, the J end lost 2 bases, and 7 bases lay between the germline ends. This CDR3 spans 13 amino acids. CDR3 loop: CASSPGRTYEQYF. Here the CDR3 DNA reads TGTGCCAGCTCACCAGGCCGTACCTACGAGCAGTACTTC.

The chain has TRBV28 and TRBJ1-5; TRBD1 agrees at 12 bases. CDR1 MDHEN and CDR2 SYDVKM come from the germline V gene. This CDR3 is 15 amino acids long. With 5 bases clipped from V and 6 bases from J, the junction kept 5 bases outside the gene matches. The CDR3 spells CASSPGQGATQPQHF. The CDR3 DNA reads as TGTGCCAGCAGTCCGGGACAGGGGGCGACTCAGCCCCAGCATTTT.

The sample holds one count of this clone. The rearrangement uses TRBV5-5 and TRBJ2-1; a possible D gene is TRBD2 (5 bases). Per germline, CDR1 SGHKS and CDR2 YYEKEE (reference sequence). The CDR3 sequence is 15 residues long. The V end was cut by 2 bases, the J end by 2 bases, with 11 bases between. The CDR3 loop reads CASSLTGSPYNEQFF. In DNA form, the CDR3 reads TGTGCCAGCAGCTTAACGGGGAGCCCCTACAATGAGCAGTTCTTC.

The chain employs TRBV7-6 and TRBJ1-5; D ambiguous. The germline CDR1 and CDR2 sequences are SGHVS and FNYEAQ. The CDR3 covers 13 residues. V was clipped by 5 bases and J by 5 bases, with 10 bases between them. The DNA for the CDR3 is TGTGCCAGCAGCGCGGATACCTATCAGCCCCAGCATTTT. Protein: CASSADTYQPQHF.

To note about this clone: The germline gene is not matched at one end of the junction; a read error may be the cause. The chain recombines TRBV4-3 with TRBJ2-7; 9 bases line up with TRBD2. This CDR3 region has 16 residues. Germline assignment: CDR1 LGHNA and CDR2 YSLEER. CDR3 DNA: TGCGCCAGCAGTCAAGAACCTAGCGGGAATTCCTACGAGCAGTACTTC. Translating it yields CASSQEPSGNSYEQYF.